Detailed here is one T cell receptor (beta chain). This entry is derived from a study of blood T cell repertoires in COVID-19. Background on the study: T cells, B-cell-depleted T cells, or PBMCs supplied cDNA or gDNA.

This table comes from immunoSEQ multiplex PCR, and its TCRdb copy is limited to in-frame clones, with some not included. Of around 370,000 clones detected, more than 70% appear once; the ten largest clones hold about 7.3%. V was clipped by 5 bases and J by 4 bases, with 11 bases between them. The CDR3 has 14 amino acids. In germline, CDR1 is SGHVS, CDR2 FQNEAQ. Patients of the Seattle cohort, enrolled during active infection, were followed longitudinally. The receptor comes from a woman in her seventies with COVID-19, enrolled during active disease. Sample: peripheral blood. This sequence joins TRBV7-8 and TRBJ1-4; weak D call: TRBD1 (6 bases). CDR3 sequence (DNA): TGTGCCAGCAGCCCGACAGGCGATAATGAAAAACTGTTTTTT. Translating it yields CASSPTGDNEKLFF.